The sequence of this T cell receptor beta chain was determined in a study of read filtering for tumor transcriptome and immune sequencing. Across the study: Patients were approximately 17 male and approximately 14 female, mean age 65.9 years, range 47 to 80. Revised staging placed eight or nine patients in R-ISS I, some 17 in II, 6 or 7 in III. Study-wide points: Dropping single-read clonotypes raised IR-seq and RNA-seq shared-clonotype correlation.

This CDR3 region has 13 residues. Germline V gives CDR1 GTSNPN, CDR2 SVGIG (reference sequence). The V gene end was trimmed by 3 bases and the J gene end by 4 bases; junction bases not matched to a gene: 5. This library used about 360 ng RNA and molecular barcoded adaptors spanning alpha/delta and beta/gamma chains. One entry per CDR3 protein, called by TCRdb with MiXCR from the reads. The sample holds approximately 150,000 distinct CDR3 sequences, 13% seen once. This clonotype was observed a handful of times. Its antigen is unknown. The chain is built from TRBV30 and TRBJ2-7; 8 nucleotides agree with TRBD2. The sequencing sample was made of a population of CD138-negative cells sorted from bone marrow. This receptor was taken from a donor aged 40 or over with multiple myeloma. Here the CDR3 DNA reads TGTGCCTGGAGGAGCGGGAGCGCGTACGAGCAGTACTTC. Its translation: CAWRSGSAYEQYF.